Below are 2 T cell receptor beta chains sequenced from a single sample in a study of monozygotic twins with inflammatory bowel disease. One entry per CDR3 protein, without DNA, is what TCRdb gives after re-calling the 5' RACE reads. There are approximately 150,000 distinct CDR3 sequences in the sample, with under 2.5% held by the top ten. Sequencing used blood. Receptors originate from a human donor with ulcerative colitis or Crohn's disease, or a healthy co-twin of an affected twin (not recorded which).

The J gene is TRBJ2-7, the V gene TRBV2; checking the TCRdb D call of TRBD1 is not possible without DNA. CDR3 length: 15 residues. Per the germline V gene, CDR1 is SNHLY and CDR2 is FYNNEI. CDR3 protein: CASSPRTGLSVEQYF. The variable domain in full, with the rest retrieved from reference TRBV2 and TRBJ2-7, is EPEVTQTPSHQVTQMGQEVILRCVPISNHLYFYWYRQILGQKVEFLVSFYNNEISEKSEIFDDQFSVERPDGSNFTLKIRSTKLEDSAMYFCASSPRTGLSVEQYFGPGTRLTVT.

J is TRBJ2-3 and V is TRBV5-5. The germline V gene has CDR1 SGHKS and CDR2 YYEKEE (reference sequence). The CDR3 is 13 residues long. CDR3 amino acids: CASSLAHQDTQYF.